The rows below give T cell receptor beta chains drawn from one sample of a study of chronic HIV infection and antiretroviral therapy. TCRdb itself ran the 5' RACE reads through MiXCR, one entry per CDR3 protein. The sample consists of approximately 40,000 distinct CDR3 sequences, 8.2% of them appearing once. The sample was peripheral blood. These receptors were collected from an adult who had HIV and had not received antiretroviral therapy, or was an uninfected healthy control (not recorded which). Both conserved end residues are part of each CDR3. D genes are given only for firm matches. Part of the rows lack a size; the others show once, few, many or a class for expanded clones.

clone_size d_call j_call v_call cdr3_aa cdr3_nt
many TRBD2 TRBJ2-1 TRBV20-1 CSARAAGLAGGDEQFF TGCAGTGCTAGGGCGGCCGGGCTAGCGGGAGGGGATGAGCAGTTCTTC
many . TRBJ2-5 TRBV20-1 CSASFASQETQYF TGCAGTGCTAGTTTCGCCAGTCAAGAGACCCAGTACTTC
. TRBD2 TRBJ2-7 TRBV9 CASSVAASGSYEQYF TGTGCCAGCAGCGTAGCCGCTAGCGGGAGCTACGAGCAGTACTTC
. . TRBJ1-3 TRBV29-1 CSVEDRASSGNTIYF TGCAGCGTTGAAGATAGGGCCAGCTCTGGAAACACCATATATTTT
many . TRBJ1-5 TRBV6-5 CASSPSQGRSQHF TGTGCCAGCAGTCCCTCCCAGGGCCGCTCCCAGCATTTT
few . TRBJ1-4 TRBV4-3 CASSQDSSDATNEKLFF TGCGCCAGCAGCCAAGATTCGTCCGATGCAACTAATGAAAAACTGTTTTTT
many TRBD1 TRBJ1-1 TRBV5-1 CASSLAGGQREAFF TGCGCCAGCAGCTTGGCAGGGGGCCAGCGGGAAGCTTTCTTT
. . TRBJ2-3 TRBV9 CASSVEQAVTDTQYF TGTGCCAGCAGCGTAGAACAGGCGGTGACAGATACGCAGTATTTT
. . TRBJ1-5 TRBV6-2/TRBV6-3 CASSYSVQGLPQHF TGTGCCAGCAGTTACTCGGTTCAGGGCTTACCCCAGCATTTT
many TRBD2 TRBJ2-7 TRBV4-1 CASSQEQLAGDRRGYEQYF TGCGCCAGCAGCCAAGAGCAGCTAGCGGGAGATAGGAGGGGGTACGAGCAGTACTTC
. TRBD2 TRBJ2-2 TRBV28 CASSPPGLSGRFIGELFF TGTGCCAGCAGCCCTCCGGGACTATCCGGGCGATTCATCGGGGAGCTGTTTTTT
many TRBD2 TRBJ2-3 TRBV5-1 CASSLEGGPTDTQYF TGCGCCAGCAGCTTGGAGGGAGGGCCCACAGATACGCAGTATTTT
. . TRBJ2-2 TRBV20-1 CSARDMGGATGELFF TGCAGTGCTAGAGATATGGGGGGAGCCACCGGGGAGCTGTTTTTT
. TRBD1 TRBJ2-3 TRBV28 CASRQGVTDTQYF TGTGCCAGCAGACAGGGGGTGACAGATACGCAGTATTTT
. TRBD2 TRBJ2-7 TRBV28 CASSSYPGLAGNEQYF TGTGCCAGCAGTTCATATCCGGGACTAGCGGGGAACGAGCAGTACTTC